A selection of T cell receptor beta chains follows, all from one sample in a study of blood T cell repertoires in COVID-19. The table came from immunoSEQ multiplex PCR; TCRdb's copy has only in-frame clones and leaves some out. The table has about 55,000 clones, more than 80% seen once; the top ten hold approximately 2.6%. The sample was peripheral blood. Receptors were obtained from a man older than 75 with acute or convalescent COVID-19. The CDR3 runs from the conserved cysteine through the conserved F or W. D genes are given only for firm matches. Rows give clone size only sometimes, using once, few, many, or a class for an expanded clone.

clone size: -
J gene: TRBJ2-1
V gene: TRBV13
D gene: TRBD2
CDR3 protein: CASSLGTSGEDNEQFF
CDR3 DNA: TGTGCCAGCAGCTTAGGGACTAGCGGGGAGGACAATGAGCAGTTCTTC

clone size: -
J gene: TRBJ2-5
V gene: TRBV3-1/TRBV3-2
D gene: TRBD2
CDR3 protein: CASSHAAGGAETQYF
CDR3 DNA: TGTGCCAGCAGTCATGCAGCGGGGGGGGCTGAGACCCAGTACTTC

clone size: once
J gene: TRBJ1-1
V gene: TRBV6-5
D gene: TRBD1
CDR3 protein: CASSNVQGARTEAFF
CDR3 DNA: TGTGCCAGCAGTAATGTACAGGGGGCCAGAACTGAAGCTTTCTTT

clone size: -
J gene: TRBJ1-1
V gene: TRBV19
D gene: -
CDR3 protein: CASRPRAGTEAFF
CDR3 DNA: TGTGCCAGCAGACCAAGGGCGGGCACTGAAGCTTTCTTT

clone size: once
J gene: TRBJ2-5
V gene: TRBV2
D gene: TRBD2
CDR3 protein: CASRGLAGQETQYF
CDR3 DNA: TGTGCCAGTAGAGGACTAGCGGGGCAAGAGACCCAGTACTTC

clone size: -
J gene: TRBJ1-4
V gene: TRBV7-8
D gene: -
CDR3 protein: CASSLVPGHGEKLFF
CDR3 DNA: TGTGCCAGCAGCTTAGTCCCGGGACATGGTGAAAAACTGTTTTTT

clone size: -
J gene: TRBJ2-3
V gene: TRBV4-2
D gene: -
CDR3 protein: CASSLNLGGTDTQYF
CDR3 DNA: TGTGCCAGCAGCCTTAATCTAGGGGGCACAGATACGCAGTATTTT

clone size: -
J gene: TRBJ1-1
V gene: TRBV7-8
D gene: -
CDR3 protein: CASSLSGQLVLGQVEAFF
CDR3 DNA: TGTGCCAGCAGCTTATCAGGACAGTTGGTCCTGGGGCAAGTTGAAGCTTTCTTT

clone size: once
J gene: TRBJ2-3
V gene: TRBV12-3/TRBV12-4
D gene: TRBD1
CDR3 protein: CASRATGPDTQYF
CDR3 DNA: TGTGCCAGCAGGGCGACAGGGCCAGATACGCAGTATTTT

clone size: -
J gene: TRBJ2-5
V gene: TRBV9
D gene: -
CDR3 protein: CASGGLTQETQYF
CDR3 DNA: TGTGCCAGCGGGGGACTGACGCAAGAGACCCAGTACTTC

clone size: -
J gene: TRBJ1-2
V gene: TRBV6-5
D gene: -
CDR3 protein: CASSFTGNSNYGYTF
CDR3 DNA: TGTGCCAGCAGTTTCACAGGGAACTCTAACTATGGCTACACCTTC

clone size: -
J gene: TRBJ2-3
V gene: TRBV24-1
D gene: TRBD1
CDR3 protein: CATSDYPGTGDSDTQYF
CDR3 DNA: TGTGCCACCAGTGATTACCCCGGGACAGGAGATTCAGATACGCAGTATTTT

clone size: -
J gene: TRBJ2-3
V gene: TRBV5-1
D gene: TRBD1
CDR3 protein: CASSWTGPGTDTQYF
CDR3 DNA: TGCGCCAGCAGCTGGACAGGGCCAGGCACAGATACGCAGTATTTT

clone size: -
J gene: TRBJ1-2
V gene: TRBV3-1/TRBV3-2
D gene: -
CDR3 protein: CASSLGPYGYTF
CDR3 DNA: TGTGCCAGCAGCCTGGGCCCGTATGGCTACACCTTC

clone size: few
J gene: TRBJ2-7
V gene: TRBV11-2
D gene: -
CDR3 protein: CASSLAGLLYEQYF
CDR3 DNA: TGTGCCAGCAGCTTAGCTGGCCTTCTTTACGAGCAGTACTTC

clone size: -
J gene: TRBJ1-6
V gene: TRBV6-2/TRBV6-3
D gene: -
CDR3 protein: CASSRLNSPLHF
CDR3 DNA: TGTGCCAGCAGTCGACTTAATTCACCCCTCCACTTT

clone size: -
J gene: TRBJ1-6
V gene: TRBV19
D gene: TRBD1
CDR3 protein: CATTESDRGNSPLHF
CDR3 DNA: TGTGCCACCACTGAATCGGACAGGGGGAATTCACCCCTCCACTTT

clone size: -
J gene: TRBJ2-7
V gene: TRBV10-3
D gene: -
CDR3 protein: CAIRSRGSYEQYF
CDR3 DNA: TGTGCCATTCGATCAAGAGGCTCCTACGAGCAGTACTTC

clone size: -
J gene: TRBJ1-1
V gene: TRBV25-1
D gene: TRBD1
CDR3 protein: CASSESHGTGRTEAFF
CDR3 DNA: TGTGCCAGCAGTGAATCCCACGGGACAGGAAGGACTGAAGCTTTCTTT

clone size: once
J gene: TRBJ1-4
V gene: TRBV5-6
D gene: TRBD1
CDR3 protein: CASSSAIGGGTPNEKLFF
CDR3 DNA: TGTGCCAGCAGCTCGGCGATCGGAGGGGGCACCCCTAATGAAAAACTGTTTTTT

clone size: once
J gene: TRBJ1-2
V gene: TRBV27
D gene: -
CDR3 protein: CASSLSGNYGYTF
CDR3 DNA: TGTGCCAGCAGTTTATCCGGGAACTATGGCTACACCTTC

clone size: -
J gene: TRBJ2-7
V gene: TRBV18
D gene: TRBD2
CDR3 protein: CASSPTAGFSYEQYF
CDR3 DNA: TGTGCCAGCTCACCGACAGCGGGGTTCTCCTACGAGCAGTACTTC

clone size: -
J gene: TRBJ2-3
V gene: TRBV12-5
D gene: TRBD2
CDR3 protein: CASGLGTSGSTDTQYF
CDR3 DNA: TGTGCTAGTGGTCTCGGGACTAGCGGGTCCACAGATACGCAGTATTTT

clone size: -
J gene: TRBJ1-3
V gene: TRBV23-1
D gene: TRBD1
CDR3 protein: CASSLIKILGTGIRPGNTIYF
CDR3 DNA: TGCGCCAGCAGTCTAATCAAAATATTGGGGACAGGGATAAGACCTGGAAACACCATATATTTT

clone size: -
J gene: TRBJ1-2
V gene: TRBV7-8
D gene: -
CDR3 protein: CASSRQDYGYTF
CDR3 DNA: TGTGCCAGCAGCCGACAGGACTATGGCTACACCTTC

clone size: -
J gene: TRBJ2-1
V gene: TRBV11-2
D gene: TRBD1
CDR3 protein: CASSLRGGPTRNEQFF
CDR3 DNA: TGTGCCAGCAGCTTACGAGGGGGCCCCACACGTAATGAGCAGTTCTTC

clone size: -
J gene: TRBJ2-1
V gene: TRBV24-1
D gene: -
CDR3 protein: CATSDVDGHEQFF
CDR3 DNA: TGTGCCACCAGTGACGTCGATGGCCATGAGCAGTTCTTC

clone size: once
J gene: TRBJ1-4
V gene: TRBV6-6
D gene: TRBD1
CDR3 protein: CASTLRGQANEKLFF
CDR3 DNA: TGTGCCAGCACCCTTCGGGGACAGGCCAATGAAAAACTGTTTTTT

clone size: few
J gene: TRBJ2-5
V gene: TRBV2
D gene: TRBD2
CDR3 protein: CASRTSGGKQETQYF
CDR3 DNA: TGTGCCAGCAGAACTAGCGGGGGGAAACAAGAGACCCAGTACTTC